These T cell receptor beta chains were read from a single sample in a study of T cells in Graves' hyperthyroidism and ophthalmopathy. TCRdb reprocessed the multiplex PCR reads via MiXCR and lists one record per CDR3 protein. The table records roughly 570,000 distinct CDR3 sequences, about 45% of them present only once. The specimen sequenced was peripheral blood or thyroid tissue (not recorded which). The receptors derive from an adult woman with Graves' disease, either hyperthyroidism or ophthalmopathy (not recorded which). Both conserved end residues are part of each CDR3. Fields, in order: J gene, D gene, V gene, clone size, CDR3 DNA, CDR3 protein. A D gene is named only where the DNA matches it firmly. Some rows have no size entry. The others give once, few or many, or a class for an expanded clone.

TRBJ1-1 | . | TRBV6-5 | many | TGTGCCAGCAGTTTTTTTTCGGACACCGGAGCTTTCTTT | CASSFFSDTGAFF
TRBJ1-1 | TRBD1 | TRBV5-1 | . | TGCGCCAGCAGCGGGTCGGACAGGAGAACTGAAGCTTTCTTT | CASSGSDRRTEAFF
TRBJ1-1 | TRBD1 | TRBV7-6 | few | TGTGCCAGCAGCGGGAACAGGGGGCTGGACACTGAAGCTTTCTTT | CASSGNRGLDTEAFF
TRBJ2-5 | TRBD2 | TRBV28 | . | TGTGCCAGCAGTTCTCGACTAGCGGGAGGGAGGGCCCAAGAGACCCAGTACTTC | CASSSRLAGGRAQETQYF
TRBJ2-7 | . | TRBV12-3/TRBV12-4 | many | TGTGCCAGCAGTTTTCACAGGGCTGCCTACGAGCAGTACTTC | CASSFHRAAYEQYF
TRBJ1-1 | . | TRBV7-9 | . | TGTGCCAGCAGCATCTCTCTGAGTACTGAAGCTTTCTTT | CASSISLSTEAFF
TRBJ1-1 | . | TRBV29-1 | . | TGCAGCGTCCAATTCGCCACTGAAGCTTTCTTT | CSVQFATEAFF
TRBJ2-5 | TRBD1 | TRBV7-7 | . | TGTGCTAGCAGCTTATGGTTAGATGATGGGGACAGGGTGCCCCAGTACTTC | CASSLWLDDGDRVPQYF
TRBJ2-7 | . | TRBV9 | many | TGTGCCAGCAGCGCCGGACTCACCTCCTACGAGCAGTACTTC | CASSAGLTSYEQYF
TRBJ2-7 | . | TRBV5-1 | . | TGCGCCAGCAGCCGGGACCCACCGATGCGCGAGCAGTACTTT | CASSRDPPMREQYF
TRBJ1-2 | . | TRBV14 | . | TGTGCCAGCAGCCAAGTACAGTCTCATGGCTACACCTTC | CASSQVQSHGYTF
TRBJ1-3 | . | TRBV15 | . | TGTGCCACCAGCAGAGCTAGGAACACCATATATTTT | CATSRARNTIYF
TRBJ1-1 | . | TRBV5-5 | many | TGTGCCAGCAGCTTTGTGGCAGCGAACACTGAAGCTTTCTTT | CASSFVAANTEAFF
TRBJ2-7 | TRBD1 | TRBV15 | . | TGTGCCACCCGGACAGGCGGCCACGAGCAGTACTTC | CATRTGGHEQYF
TRBJ1-2 | . | TRBV12-3/TRBV12-4 | . | TGTGCCAGCAGTTTCCTTCCCATCCCAGGGTATGGCTACACCTTC | CASSFLPIPGYGYTF
TRBJ2-7 | . | TRBV28 | many | TGTGCCAGCAGTCTCCGGCCTGGGATCTCCTACGAGCAGTACTTC | CASSLRPGISYEQYF
TRBJ2-2 | . | TRBV10-3 | . | TGTGCCATCAGTGATTCGCGGACAGCAGACACCGGGGAGCTGTTTTTT | CAISDSRTADTGELFF
TRBJ1-5 | . | TRBV4-1 | few | TGCGCCAGCAGCCTTACTCGGACTAGCGGGAGCTACGAGCATTTT | CASSLTRTSGSYEHF
TRBJ2-7 | TRBD2 | TRBV20-1 | . | TGCAGTGCTAGAGGTCGAGCGGGAGCGGGCGGGGATCAACACTCGTACGAGCAGTACTTC | CSARGRAGAGGDQHSYEQYF
TRBJ2-1 | TRBD2 | TRBV29-1 | few | TGCAGCGTTGGTCTAGCGGTTTCCTACAATGAGCAGTTCTTC | CSVGLAVSYNEQFF
TRBJ2-2 | . | TRBV6-5 | . | TGTGCCAGCAGTTACTTTGGGTCGTCCGGGGAGCTGTTTTTT | CASSYFGSSGELFF
TRBJ1-2 | TRBD1 | TRBV5-1 | . | TGCGCCAGCAGGGGACAGTTAGGTCATGGCTACACCTTC | CASRGQLGHGYTF
TRBJ2-7 | TRBD2 | TRBV9 | . | TGTGCCAGCAGCGTAGGGCTAGCGGGGATGTACGAGCAGTACTTC | CASSVGLAGMYEQYF
TRBJ1-4 | . | TRBV25-1 | . | TGTGCCAGCAGTGAACCTCGACGGGAAGCAACTAATGAAAAACTGTTTTTT | CASSEPRREATNEKLFF
TRBJ2-2 | TRBD2 | TRBV18 | . | TGTGCCAGCTCACCGCTAGCGGGAATACCGAACACCGGGGAGCTGTTTTTT | CASSPLAGIPNTGELFF
TRBJ1-6 | . | TRBV7-9 | many | TGTGCCAGCAGCTTAGCTCAATCACCCCTCCACTTT | CASSLAQSPLHF
TRBJ1-5 | TRBD1 | TRBV20-1 | many | TGCAGTGCCCAGGGACAGGTTTGGGATCAGCCCCAGCATTTT | CSAQGQVWDQPQHF
TRBJ2-7 | . | TRBV10-3 | . | TGTGCCATCAGTGAGTCGATGTCGAACACCGGGGAGCTGTACTTC | CAISESMSNTGELYF
TRBJ2-7 | TRBD2 | TRBV7-2 | many | TGTGCCAGCAGCTTAGGGGCTAGCGGGAGTTCTCTAACCTACGAGCAGTACTTC | CASSLGASGSSLTYEQYF
TRBJ2-5 | . | TRBV5-1 | many | TGCGCCAGCAGCTTGGGGACCCGAGGCGAGACCCAGTACTTC | CASSLGTRGETQYF
TRBJ1-5 | . | TRBV20-1 | . | TGCAGTGCTAGCCACCAGGGCGTTCAGCCCCAGCATTTT | CSASHQGVQPQHF
TRBJ1-5 | TRBD1 | TRBV6-5 | many | TGTGCCAGCAGGGTCAGGGGGGGCAATCAGCCCCAGCATTTT | CASRVRGGNQPQHF
TRBJ2-5 | TRBD2 | TRBV29-1 | . | TGCAGCCCTGGGACTAGCCAAGAGACCCAGTACTTC | CSPGTSQETQYF
TRBJ1-6 | TRBD1 | TRBV7-9 | . | TGTGCCAGCAGCATACGGACAGGATATAACTCACCCCTCCACTTT | CASSIRTGYNSPLHF
TRBJ1-5 | TRBD1 | TRBV19 | many | TGTGCCAGTAGCCTTACAGGGGGAGTTCAGCCCCAGCATTTT | CASSLTGGVQPQHF
TRBJ2-5 | . | TRBV28 | . | TGTGCCAGCAGGCAAGGGACCCGTGAGACCCAGTACTTC | CASRQGTRETQYF
TRBJ1-2 | . | TRBV29-1 | few | TGCAGCGCAGCCTTGCAGGGTAATGGCTACACCTTC | CSAALQGNGYTF
TRBJ1-1 | . | TRBV7-3 | few | TGTGCCAGCAGCTCCAGGGCCGGTACTTACACTGAAGCTTTCTTT | CASSSRAGTYTEAFF
TRBJ2-5 | . | TRBV19 | many | TGTGCCAGTAGTATAGCCAGGGAAGAGACCCAGTACTTC | CASSIAREETQYF
TRBJ2-1 | . | TRBV20-1 | . | TGCAGTGCCCCGGGTCGGAGGGACAATGAGCAGTTCTTC | CSAPGRRDNEQFF
TRBJ1-5 | TRBD1 | TRBV19 | many | TGTGCCAGTACCTTGGACAGGAACAATCAGCCCCAGCATTTT | CASTLDRNNQPQHF
TRBJ2-5 | . | TRBV10-3 | . | TGTGCCGGGGCGGAGGGGATGATGGAGACCCAGTACTTC | CAGAEGMMETQYF
TRBJ2-6 | TRBD1 | TRBV5-1 | . | TGCGCCAGCAGCTTCCGGGACAGAGACTTGGGTGGGGCCAACGTCCTGACTTTC | CASSFRDRDLGGANVLTF
TRBJ2-5 | . | TRBV14 | . | TGTGCCAGCAGCCAAATGCAGGCAGGGGAGACCCAGTACTTC | CASSQMQAGETQYF
TRBJ2-6 | . | TRBV5-1 | . | TGCGCCAGCAGCCAAACAGGGGAGGCCTACGTCCTGACTTTC | CASSQTGEAYVLTF
TRBJ1-1 | . | TRBV10-3 | . | TGTGCCATCAGTGCGGGGCGGGAGAACACTGAAGCTTTCTTT | CAISAGRENTEAFF
TRBJ2-5 | . | TRBV11-2 | many | TGTGCCAGCAGCTCACAGGGTGCGGAGACCCAGTACTTC | CASSSQGAETQYF
TRBJ2-5 | . | TRBV29-1 | . | TGCAGCGACATACAGGGCCAGGAGACCCAGTACTTC | CSDIQGQETQYF
TRBJ1-3 | . | TRBV10-3 | . | TGTGCCATCAGCCGGACGGGAATTTCTGGAAACACCATATATTTT | CAISRTGISGNTIYF
TRBJ2-2 | . | TRBV29-1 | many | TGCAGCGTTGGCCAGGGGTACACCGGGGAGCTGTTTTTT | CSVGQGYTGELFF
TRBJ1-1 | . | TRBV6-5 | many | TGTGCCAGCAGACTACGGGTAAACACTGAAGCTTTCTTT | CASRLRVNTEAFF
TRBJ2-7 | . | TRBV6-6 | many | TGTGCCACCCAAGGGTCGGCCAGAGCCTACGAGCAGTACTTC | CATQGSARAYEQYF
TRBJ2-5 | TRBD2 | TRBV5-1 | many | TGCGCCAGCAGCTTGGCCGCGACTAGCGAGCAAGAGACCCAGTACTTC | CASSLAATSEQETQYF
TRBJ2-7 | TRBD2 | TRBV6-1 | many | TGTGCCAGCAGGGGGCAACTAGCGGCTCACTACGAGCAGTACTTC | CASRGQLAAHYEQYF
TRBJ1-1 | TRBD1 | TRBV7-3 | . | TGTGCCAGCAGCTTAAGGCAGGGGGCGAGCACTGAAGCTTTCTTT | CASSLRQGASTEAFF
TRBJ1-2 | . | TRBV5-1 | many | TGCGCCAGCAGCAGGGGGGATAACTATGGCTACACCTTC | CASSRGDNYGYTF
TRBJ2-7 | TRBD1 | TRBV28 | many | TGTGCCAGCAGTCAGGGGGCCGGGGAGCAGTACTTC | CASSQGAGEQYF
TRBJ2-7 | TRBD1 | TRBV15 | many | TGTGCCACCAGCAAGGCGAGAGGACAGGGGGTCTACGAGCAGTACTTC | CATSKARGQGVYEQYF
TRBJ1-2 | . | TRBV9 | . | TGTGCCAGCTCAGTCCCGGGCTACTATGGCTACACCTTC | CASSVPGYYGYTF
TRBJ2-2 | . | TRBV19 | . | TGTGCCAGTAGTATTCGAGGAGCCACCGGGGAGCTGTTTTTT | CASSIRGATGELFF